This T cell receptor (beta chain) was captured by sequencing in a study of control samples from healthy donors and cancer patients. Clones were sequenced by immunoSEQ multiplex PCR, and TCRdb holds only the in-frame ones, with some missing. The data contain roughly 120,000 clones, 88% of them singletons. The sample taken for sequencing was PBMCs. This TCR came from an older woman with lung cancer.

The CDR3 loop is CASSATSGGAAVGETQYF. The CDR3 DNA sequence: TGTGCCAGCAGCGCGACTAGCGGGGGGGCCGCTGTAGGTGAGACCCAGTACTTC. This chain uses TRBV9 with TRBJ2-5, with 14 bases matching TRBD2. The CDR3 spans 18 residues. Unmatched junction bases numbered 12, after V lost 3 bases and J lost 5 bases. Germline V lookup: CDR1 SGDLS, CDR2 YYNGEE.